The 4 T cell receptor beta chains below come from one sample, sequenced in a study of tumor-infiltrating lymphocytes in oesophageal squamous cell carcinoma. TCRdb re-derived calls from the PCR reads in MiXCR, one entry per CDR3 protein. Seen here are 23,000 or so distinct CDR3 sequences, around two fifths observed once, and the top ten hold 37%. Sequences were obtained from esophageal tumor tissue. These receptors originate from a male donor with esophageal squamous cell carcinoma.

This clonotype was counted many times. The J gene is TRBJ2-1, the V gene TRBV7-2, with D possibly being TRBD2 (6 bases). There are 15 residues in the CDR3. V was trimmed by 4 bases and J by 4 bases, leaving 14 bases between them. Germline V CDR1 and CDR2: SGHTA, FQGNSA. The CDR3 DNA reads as TGTGCCAGCAGCTCCGGGAGCGGTGGATACAATGAGCAGTTCTTC. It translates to CASSSGSGGYNEQFF.

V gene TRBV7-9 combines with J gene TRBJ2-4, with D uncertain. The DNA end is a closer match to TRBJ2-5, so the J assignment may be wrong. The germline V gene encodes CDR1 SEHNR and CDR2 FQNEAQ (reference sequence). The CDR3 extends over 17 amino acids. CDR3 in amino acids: CASSLAPGRYEQETQYF. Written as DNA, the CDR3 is TGTGCCAGCAGCTTAGCGCCAGGTCGTTATGAGCAAGAGACCCAGTACTTC.

CDR3 residues: CASRTDSVHFYEQYF. CDR3 sequence (DNA): TGTGCCAGCAGAACGGACAGTGTACATTTCTACGAGCAGTACTTC. The chain combines TRBV28 with TRBJ2-7, with D possibly being TRBD1 (6 bases). V shed 6 bases and J shed 3 bases, with 18 bases lying between them. The CDR3 extends over 15 amino acids. The germline gives CDR1 MDHEN, CDR2 SYDVKM.

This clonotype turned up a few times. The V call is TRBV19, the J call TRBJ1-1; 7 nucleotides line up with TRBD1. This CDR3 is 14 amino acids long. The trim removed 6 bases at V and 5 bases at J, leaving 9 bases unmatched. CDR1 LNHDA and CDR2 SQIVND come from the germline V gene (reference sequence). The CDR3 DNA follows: TGTGCCAGTAGACGGGACAGATGGAATACTGAAGCTTTCTTT. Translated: CASRRDRWNTEAFF.